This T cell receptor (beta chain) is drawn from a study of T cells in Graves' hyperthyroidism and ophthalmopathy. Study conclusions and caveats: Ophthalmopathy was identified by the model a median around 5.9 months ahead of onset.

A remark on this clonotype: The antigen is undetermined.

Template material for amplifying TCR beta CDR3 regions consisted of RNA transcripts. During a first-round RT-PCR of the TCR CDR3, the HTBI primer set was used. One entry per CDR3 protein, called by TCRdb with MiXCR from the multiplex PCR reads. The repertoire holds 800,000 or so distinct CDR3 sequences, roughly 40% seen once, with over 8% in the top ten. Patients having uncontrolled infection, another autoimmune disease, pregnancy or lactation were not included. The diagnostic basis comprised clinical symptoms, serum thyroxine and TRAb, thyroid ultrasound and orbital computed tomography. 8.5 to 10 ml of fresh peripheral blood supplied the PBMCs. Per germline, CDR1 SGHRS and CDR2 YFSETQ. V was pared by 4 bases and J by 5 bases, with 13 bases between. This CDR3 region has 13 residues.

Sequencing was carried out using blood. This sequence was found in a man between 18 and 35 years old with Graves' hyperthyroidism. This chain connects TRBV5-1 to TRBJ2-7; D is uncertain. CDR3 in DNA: TGCGCCAGCAGCCTTGATGGGTGGAACGAGCAGTACTTC. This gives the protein CASSLDGWNEQYF.